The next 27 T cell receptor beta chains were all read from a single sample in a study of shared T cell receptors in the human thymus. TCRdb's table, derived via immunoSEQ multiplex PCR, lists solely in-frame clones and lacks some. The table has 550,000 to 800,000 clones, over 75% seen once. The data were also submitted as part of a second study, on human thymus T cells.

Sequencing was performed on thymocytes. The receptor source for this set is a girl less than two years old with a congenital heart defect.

The CDR3 DNA follows: TGTGCCAGCAGTCTAGACAGGGCGGCTGGAAACACCATATATTTT. It specifies CASSLDRAAGNTIYF. The chain carries TRBV27 and TRBJ1-3, with 7 bases fitting TRBD1. Germline V gives CDR1 MNHEY, CDR2 SMNVEV (reference sequence). The CDR3 extends over 15 amino acids. The ends lost 5 bases at V and 2 bases at J; junction bases unmatched: 6.

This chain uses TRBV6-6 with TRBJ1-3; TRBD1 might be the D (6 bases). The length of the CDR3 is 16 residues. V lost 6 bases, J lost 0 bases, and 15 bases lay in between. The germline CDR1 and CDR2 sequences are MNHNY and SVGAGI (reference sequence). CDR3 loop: CASSPPGTFSGNTIYF. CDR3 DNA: TGTGCCAGCAGCCCCCCCGGGACATTCTCTGGAAACACCATATATTTT.

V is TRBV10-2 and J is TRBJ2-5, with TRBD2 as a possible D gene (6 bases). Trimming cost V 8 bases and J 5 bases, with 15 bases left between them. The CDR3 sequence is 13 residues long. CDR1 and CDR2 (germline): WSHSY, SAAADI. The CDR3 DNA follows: TGCGCCAGCGCCGGGGGTCCCCGGGAGACCCAGTACTTC. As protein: CASAGGPRETQYF.

CDR3 protein: CASSSIRAGRGPGHYGYTF. CDR3 bases: TGTGCCAGCAGCTCAATCAGGGCCGGAAGGGGGCCGGGGCACTATGGCTACACCTTC. V is TRBV7-9 and J is TRBJ1-2; 7 nucleotides agree with TRBD1. The CDR3 extends over 19 amino acids. The ends lost 4 bases at V and 3 bases at J; junction bases unmatched: 20. Germline V CDR1 and CDR2: SEHNR, FQNEAQ (reference sequence).

CDR3 sequence: CASSFRDQPQHF. The CDR3 bases are TGTGCCAGCAGCTTTCGGGATCAGCCCCAGCATTTT. The J gene is TRBJ1-5, the V gene TRBV5-5, with no clear D. CDR3 length: 12 amino acids. Germline loops: CDR1 SGHKS, CDR2 YYEKEE (reference sequence). V lost 2 bases to trimming and J lost 5 bases, with 5 bases between them.

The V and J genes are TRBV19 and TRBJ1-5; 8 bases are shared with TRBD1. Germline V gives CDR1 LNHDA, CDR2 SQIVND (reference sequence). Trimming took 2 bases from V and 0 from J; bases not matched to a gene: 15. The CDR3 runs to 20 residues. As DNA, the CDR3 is TGTGCCAGTAGTATAAGGGGGCACAGGGGGAGGGTCTATAGCAATCAGCCCCAGCATTTT. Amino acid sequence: CASSIRGHRGRVYSNQPQHF.

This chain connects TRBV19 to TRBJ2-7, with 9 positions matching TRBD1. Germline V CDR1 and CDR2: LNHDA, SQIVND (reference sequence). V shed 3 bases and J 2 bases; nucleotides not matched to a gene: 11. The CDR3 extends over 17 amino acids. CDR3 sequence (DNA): TGTGCCAGTAGTATCGATGGGGACAGGGAAGCTGCCTACGAGCAGTACTTC. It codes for CASSIDGDREAAYEQYF.

DNA for the CDR3: TGTGCCAGCAGGGAGTACGGTTGGGGAGGCCTTAACACTGAAGCTTTCTTT. This gives the protein CASREYGWGGLNTEAFF. The chain uses TRBV2 and TRBJ1-1; D not resolved. The CDR3 consists of 17 residues. Trimming removed 6 bases at V and 2 bases at J, with 22 bases between. Germline V lookup: CDR1 SNHLY, CDR2 FYNNEI.

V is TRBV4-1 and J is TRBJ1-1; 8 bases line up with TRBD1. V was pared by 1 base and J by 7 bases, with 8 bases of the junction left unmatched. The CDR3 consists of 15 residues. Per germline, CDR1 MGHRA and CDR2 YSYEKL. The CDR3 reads CASSQGQGMGIEAFF. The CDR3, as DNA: TGCGCCAGCAGCCAAGGACAGGGGATGGGTATTGAAGCTTTCTTT.

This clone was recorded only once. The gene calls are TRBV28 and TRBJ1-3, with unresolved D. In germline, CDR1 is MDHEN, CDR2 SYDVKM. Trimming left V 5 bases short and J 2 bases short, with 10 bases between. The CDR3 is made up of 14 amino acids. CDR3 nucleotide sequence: TGTGCCAGCAGTAAAGCTTCCACTGGAAACACCATATATTTT. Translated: CASSKASTGNTIYF.

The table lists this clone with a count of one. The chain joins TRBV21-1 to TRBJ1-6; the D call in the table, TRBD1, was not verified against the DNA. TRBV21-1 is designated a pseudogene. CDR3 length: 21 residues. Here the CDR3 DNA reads TGTGCCAGCAGCAAAAAATTTGGTAACGAGGACAGGGTGACCTACTCGTCACCCCTCCACTTT. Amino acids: CASSKKFGNEDRVTYSSPLHF.

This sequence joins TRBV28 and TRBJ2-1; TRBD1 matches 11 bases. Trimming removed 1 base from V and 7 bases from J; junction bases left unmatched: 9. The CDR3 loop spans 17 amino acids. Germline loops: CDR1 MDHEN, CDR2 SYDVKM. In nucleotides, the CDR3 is TGTGCCAGCAGTTTATTGGGGCGGACAGGGGGCTGTAATGAGCAGTTCTTC. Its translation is CASSLLGRTGGCNEQFF.

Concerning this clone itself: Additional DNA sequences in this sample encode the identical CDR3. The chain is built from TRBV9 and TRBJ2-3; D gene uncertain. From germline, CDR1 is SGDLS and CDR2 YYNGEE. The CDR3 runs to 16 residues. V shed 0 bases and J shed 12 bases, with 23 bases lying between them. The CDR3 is CASSVGGSTSRGTQYF. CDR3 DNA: TGTGCCAGCAGCGTAGGTGGCTCCACCTCGCGCGGTACACAGTATTTT.

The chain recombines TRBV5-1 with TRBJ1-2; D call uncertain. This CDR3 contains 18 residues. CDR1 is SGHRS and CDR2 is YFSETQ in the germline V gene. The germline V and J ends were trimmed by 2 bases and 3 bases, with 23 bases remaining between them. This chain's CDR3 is CASSFPPGSPKGYYGYTF. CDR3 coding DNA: TGCGCCAGCAGCTTCCCACCGGGATCCCCCAAGGGTTACTATGGCTACACCTTC.

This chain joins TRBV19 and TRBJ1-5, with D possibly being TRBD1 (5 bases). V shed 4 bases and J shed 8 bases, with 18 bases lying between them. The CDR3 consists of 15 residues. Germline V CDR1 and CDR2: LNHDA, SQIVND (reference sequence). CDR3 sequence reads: CASSTGGPSKEPQHF. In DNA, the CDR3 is TGTGCCAGTAGTACCGGGGGACCGTCTAAGGAGCCCCAGCATTTT.

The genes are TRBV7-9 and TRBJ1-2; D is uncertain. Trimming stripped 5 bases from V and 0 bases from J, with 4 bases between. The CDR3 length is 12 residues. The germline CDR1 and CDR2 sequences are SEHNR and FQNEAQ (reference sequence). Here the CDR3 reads CASSPTNYGYTF. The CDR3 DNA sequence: TGTGCCAGCAGCCCTACTAACTATGGCTACACCTTC.

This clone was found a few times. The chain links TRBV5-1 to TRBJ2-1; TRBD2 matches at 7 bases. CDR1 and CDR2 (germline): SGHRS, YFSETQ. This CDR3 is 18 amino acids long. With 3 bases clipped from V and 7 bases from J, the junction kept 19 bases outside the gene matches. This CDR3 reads CASSSTYSQPPGGNEQFF. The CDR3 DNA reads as TGCGCCAGCAGCTCAACGTACTCACAGCCCCCCGGGGGGAATGAGCAGTTCTTC. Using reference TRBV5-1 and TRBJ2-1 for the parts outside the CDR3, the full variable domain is KAGVTQTPRYLIKTRGQQVTLSCSPISGHRSVSWYQQTPGQGLQFLFEYFSETQRNKGNFPGRFSGRQFSNSRSEMNVSTLELGDSALYLCASSSTYSQPPGGNEQFFGPGTRLTVL.

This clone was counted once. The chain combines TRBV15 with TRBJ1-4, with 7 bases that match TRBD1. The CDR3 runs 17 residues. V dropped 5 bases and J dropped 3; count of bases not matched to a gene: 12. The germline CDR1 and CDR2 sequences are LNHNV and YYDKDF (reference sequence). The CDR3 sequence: CATSRWGQRAPNEKLFF. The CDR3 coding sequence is TGTGCCACCAGCCGTTGGGGACAGCGAGCTCCTAATGAAAAACTGTTTTTT.

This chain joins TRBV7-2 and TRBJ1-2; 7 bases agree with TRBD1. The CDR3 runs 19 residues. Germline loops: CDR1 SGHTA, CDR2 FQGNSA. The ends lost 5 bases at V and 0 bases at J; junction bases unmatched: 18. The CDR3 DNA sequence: TGTGCCAGCAGCCCTTGCGGACAGGAGCTTCTTAATCCTAACTATGGCTACACCTTC. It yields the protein CASSPCGQELLNPNYGYTF.

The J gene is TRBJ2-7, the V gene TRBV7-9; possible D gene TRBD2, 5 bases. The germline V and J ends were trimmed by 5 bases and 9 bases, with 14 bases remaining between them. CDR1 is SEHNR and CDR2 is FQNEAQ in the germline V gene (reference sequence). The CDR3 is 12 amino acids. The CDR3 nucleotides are TGTGCCAGCAGCCGAGGGAGTACGGGGCAGTACTTC. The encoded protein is CASSRGSTGQYF.

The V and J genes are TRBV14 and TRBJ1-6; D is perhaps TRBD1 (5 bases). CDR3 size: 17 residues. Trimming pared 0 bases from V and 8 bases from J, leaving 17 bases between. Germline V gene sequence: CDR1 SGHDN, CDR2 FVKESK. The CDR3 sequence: CASSQDRRRKGDSPLHF. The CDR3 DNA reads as TGTGCCAGCAGCCAAGATCGAAGACGTAAAGGGGATTCACCCCTCCACTTT.

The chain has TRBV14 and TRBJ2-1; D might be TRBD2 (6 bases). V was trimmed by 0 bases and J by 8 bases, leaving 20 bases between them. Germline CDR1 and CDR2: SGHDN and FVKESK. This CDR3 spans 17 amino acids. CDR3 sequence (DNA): TGTGCCAGCAGCCAAGACTATGGCGGGGATCGAGGCGATGAGCAGTTCTTC. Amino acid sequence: CASSQDYGGDRGDEQFF.

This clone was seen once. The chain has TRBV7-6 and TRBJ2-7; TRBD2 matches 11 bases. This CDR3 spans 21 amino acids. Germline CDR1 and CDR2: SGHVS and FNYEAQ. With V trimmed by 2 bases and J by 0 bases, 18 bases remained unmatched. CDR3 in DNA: TGTGCCAGCAGCTTATATTCAAGTACTCTAGCGGGGGGCGAAAACTCCTACGAGCAGTACTTC. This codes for CASSLYSSTLAGGENSYEQYF.

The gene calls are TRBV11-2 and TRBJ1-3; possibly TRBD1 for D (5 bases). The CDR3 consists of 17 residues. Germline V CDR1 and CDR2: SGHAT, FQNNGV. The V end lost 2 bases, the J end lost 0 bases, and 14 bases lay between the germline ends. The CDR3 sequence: CASSLPPGGDSGNTIYF. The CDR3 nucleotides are TGTGCCAGCAGCTTACCTCCGGGGGGGGACTCTGGAAACACCATATATTTT.

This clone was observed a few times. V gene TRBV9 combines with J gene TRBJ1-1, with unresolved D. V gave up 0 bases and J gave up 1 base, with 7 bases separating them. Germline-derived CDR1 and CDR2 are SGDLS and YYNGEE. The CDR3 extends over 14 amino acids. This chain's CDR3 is CASSVDLANTEAFF. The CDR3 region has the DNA TGTGCCAGCAGCGTAGATCTGGCGAACACTGAAGCTTTCTTT.

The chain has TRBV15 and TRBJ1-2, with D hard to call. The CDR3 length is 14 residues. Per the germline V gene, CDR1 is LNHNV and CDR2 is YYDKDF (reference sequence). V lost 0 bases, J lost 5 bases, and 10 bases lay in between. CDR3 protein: CATSREGRPYGYTF. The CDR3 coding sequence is TGTGCCACCAGCAGAGAGGGCAGGCCATATGGCTACACCTTC.

The CDR3 coding sequence is TGTGCCAGCTGTGGCAAGGACTCGCCGGATACGCAGTATTTT. This encodes CASCGKDSPDTQYF. The chain uses TRBV6-1 and TRBJ2-3; weak D call: TRBD2 (5 bases). This CDR3 contains 14 residues. Germline CDR1 and CDR2: MNHNS and SASEGT. V gave up 8 bases and J gave up 6 bases, with 18 bases separating them.